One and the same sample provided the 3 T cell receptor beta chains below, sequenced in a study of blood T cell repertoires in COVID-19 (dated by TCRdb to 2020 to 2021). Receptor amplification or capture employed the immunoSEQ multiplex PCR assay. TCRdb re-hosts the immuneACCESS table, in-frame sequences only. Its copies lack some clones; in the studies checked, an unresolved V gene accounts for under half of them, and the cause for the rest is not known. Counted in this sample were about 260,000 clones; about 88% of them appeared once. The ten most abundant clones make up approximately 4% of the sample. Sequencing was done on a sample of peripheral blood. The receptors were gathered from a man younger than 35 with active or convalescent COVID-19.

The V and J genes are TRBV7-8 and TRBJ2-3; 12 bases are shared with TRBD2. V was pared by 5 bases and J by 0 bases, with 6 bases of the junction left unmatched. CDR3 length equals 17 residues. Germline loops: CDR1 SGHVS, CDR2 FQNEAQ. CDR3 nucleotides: TGTGCCAGCAGCCGAGGACTAGCGGGGTCTAGCACAGATACGCAGTATTTT. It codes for CASSRGLAGSSTDTQYF.

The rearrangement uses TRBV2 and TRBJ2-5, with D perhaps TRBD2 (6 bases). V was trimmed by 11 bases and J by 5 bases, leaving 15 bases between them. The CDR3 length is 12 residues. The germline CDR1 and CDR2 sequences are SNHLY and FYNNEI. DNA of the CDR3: TGTGCCGGGGGAACTAGCTCGGAGACCCAGTACTTC. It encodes CAGGTSSETQYF.

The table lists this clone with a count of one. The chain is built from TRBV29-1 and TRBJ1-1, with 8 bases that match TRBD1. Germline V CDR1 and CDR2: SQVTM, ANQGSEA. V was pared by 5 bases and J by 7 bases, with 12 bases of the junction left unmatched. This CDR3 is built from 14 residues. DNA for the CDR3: TGCAGCGTTTTCGGCGCAGGGGGCGCGGGTGAAGCTTTCTTT. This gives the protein CSVFGAGGAGEAFF.